These T cell receptor beta chains were read from a single sample in a study of blood T cell repertoires in COVID-19. Repertoires were generated with immunoSEQ multiplex PCR, while TCRdb's copy carries only in-frame clones and drops some. This table holds around 15,000 clones, around 78% found once. The sequencing input was peripheral blood. These TCRs come from a man between 40 and 49 years old with active or convalescent COVID-19. The CDR3 runs from the conserved cysteine through the conserved F or W. D genes are given only for firm matches. Size tells how often a clone was seen (once, few, many) or the class of an expanded clone, and some rows leave it out.

TRBJ1-2 once TRBD1 TRBV11-2 TGTGCCAGCAGCTTAACGACAGGGAGCTATGGCTACACCTTC CASSLTTGSYGYTF
TRBJ1-1 . . TRBV11-2 TGTGCCAGCAGCTCACTGCCCCAGGGGAGAGGGTTGAACACTGAAGCTTTCTTT CASSSLPQGRGLNTEAFF
TRBJ2-6 . . TRBV5-1 TGCGCCAGCAGCTTGGAGTACAGCCTCTCTGGGGCCAACGTCCTGACTTTC CASSLEYSLSGANVLTF
TRBJ1-2 . . TRBV6-5 TGTGCCAGCAGTTACAGGGGCCTCCTTGGGGGCTACACCTTC CASSYRGLLGGYTF
TRBJ1-2 . TRBD1 TRBV28 TGTGCCAGCAGTACCACAGGGGGCGGTGATAACTATGGCTACACCTTC CASSTTGGGDNYGYTF
TRBJ2-2 . . TRBV11-2 TGTGCCAGCAGCTTAGTGCGGGGGCGCGCCGGGGAGCTGTTTTTT CASSLVRGRAGELFF
TRBJ1-1 . . TRBV29-1 TGCAGCGTTGAAGCTTCGGCAGGGCGCACTGAAGCTTTCTTT CSVEASAGRTEAFF
TRBJ1-1 . . TRBV18 TGTGCCAGCTCACCGAACGGGGGGGAAGAAGCTTTCTTT CASSPNGGEEAFF
TRBJ1-1 . . TRBV4-1 TGCGCCAGCAGCCAAGGGCGGCAAACGGGTGAAGCTTTCTTT CASSQGRQTGEAFF
TRBJ2-3 . TRBD1 TRBV5-5 TGTGCCAGCAGCTTGGCACAGGGGCTGATGAATACGCAGTATTTT CASSLAQGLMNTQYF
TRBJ1-1 . . TRBV18 TGTGCCAGCTCCTCAGCGGGGGCGCGGGACACTGAAGCTTTCTTT CASSSAGARDTEAFF
TRBJ1-2 . TRBD1 TRBV6-5 TGTGCCAGCACAAAAGATGGCGGGACAGCGGATGGCTACACCTTC CASTKDGGTADGYTF
TRBJ2-1 . . TRBV6-6 TGTGCCAGCGGGCAGGGGCGCTACAATGAGCAGTTCTTC CASGQGRYNEQFF
TRBJ2-1 . TRBD2 TRBV4-1 TGCGCCAGCAGCCAATACAGCGGGGGGGCCTACAATGAGCAGTTCTTC CASSQYSGGAYNEQFF
TRBJ2-1 . TRBD1 TRBV29-1 TGCAGCGTCCGAGGACAGGGAGATTTGCGCCATTACTCAAATAATGAGCAGTTCTTC CSVRGQGDLRHYSNNEQFF
TRBJ1-6 . . TRBV5-6 TGTGCCAGCAGCTTGGCAGGGCGGAGCTCCTATAATTCACCCCTCCACTTT CASSLAGRSSYNSPLHF
TRBJ1-6 . . TRBV7-9 TGTGCCAGCCTCCGGGCGGGCTCCTATAATTCACCCCTCCACTTT CASLRAGSYNSPLHF
TRBJ2-2 once . TRBV9 TGTGCCAGCAGCGTCACTATTCCTGCCGGCGGGGAGCTGTTTTTT CASSVTIPAGGELFF
TRBJ2-3 . . TRBV24-1 TGTGCCACCAGTGATCCTAGGGACACTCGCACAGATACGCAGTATTTT CATSDPRDTRTDTQYF
TRBJ1-5 . TRBD1 TRBV18 TGTGCCAGCTCACGAGGACAGGGGGCTTCGGATCAGCCCCAGCATTTT CASSRGQGASDQPQHF
TRBJ2-7 . . TRBV5-6 TGTGCCAGCAGCTTTACAGGGATGGGCGAGCAGTACTTC CASSFTGMGEQYF
TRBJ2-7 once . TRBV11-2 TGTGCCAGCAGCTTGAGGCAGGGGGAGGACGAGCAGTACTTC CASSLRQGEDEQYF
TRBJ1-2 . . TRBV9 TGTGCCAGCAGCGTATCACTCGGGGAGAATGTGGGCTACACCTTC CASSVSLGENVGYTF
TRBJ1-6 . . TRBV21-1 TGTGCCAGCAGCAGAGGACAGGGGGCGAAGGGAAGCTCCTATAATTCACCCCTCCACTTT CASSRGQGAKGSSYNSPLHF
TRBJ1-1 . . TRBV12-3/TRBV12-4 TGTGCCAGCAGTTTCGGAGCTGGAGCTTTCTTT CASSFGAGAFF
TRBJ2-7 . TRBD1 TRBV25-1 TGTGCCAGCAGTGATTCGGGACAGGGGATAATCGAGCAGTACTTC CASSDSGQGIIEQYF
TRBJ2-2 . TRBD2 TRBV6-2/TRBV6-3 TGTGCCAGCAGTGGTAGACTAGCGGGAGACACCGGGGAGCTGTTTTTT CASSGRLAGDTGELFF
TRBJ2-3 . . TRBV12-3/TRBV12-4 TGTGCCAGCAGCACTTCCTCGGTGGATACGCAGTATTTT CASSTSSVDTQYF
TRBJ1-1 . . TRBV4-1 TGCGCCAGCAGCCGCACCCATACACCAAACACTGAAGCTTTCTTT CASSRTHTPNTEAFF
TRBJ2-7 . . TRBV12-3/TRBV12-4 TGTGCCAGCAGTTTAACAGGGACCTACGAGCAGTACTTC CASSLTGTYEQYF
TRBJ1-1 . . TRBV6-6 TGTGCCAGCAATCCCCTATCAGGGTTAGGAGCTTTCTTT CASNPLSGLGAFF
TRBJ2-7 few . TRBV6-2/TRBV6-3 TGTGCCAGCAGTTATGGTCCAGGGGACTCCTACGAGCAGTACTTC CASSYGPGDSYEQYF
TRBJ2-3 . . TRBV11-2 TGTGCCAGCAGCTTAAACAGGGACACAGATACGCAGTATTTT CASSLNRDTDTQYF
TRBJ1-6 . . TRBV6-5 TGTGCCAGCAGTTACGAAATCAGAAACTCACCCCTCCACTTT CASSYEIRNSPLHF
TRBJ1-5 once . TRBV5-6 TGTGCCAGCAGCTTGGGTCCGACAGTGAATCAGCCCCAGCATTTT CASSLGPTVNQPQHF
TRBJ2-1 few TRBD2 TRBV6-2/TRBV6-3 TGTGCCAGCAGTTACTCGGGGGGGTTGAATGAGCAGTTCTTC CASSYSGGLNEQFF
TRBJ1-1 . . TRBV9 TGTGCCAGCAGCGGCGGCCGGGGGAACACTGAAGCTTTCTTT CASSGGRGNTEAFF
TRBJ1-3 few TRBD1 TRBV18 TGTGCCAGCTCACGAGAACAGGGGGCTCCTGGAAACACCATATATTTT CASSREQGAPGNTIYF
TRBJ1-5 . TRBD1 TRBV11-2 TGTGCCAGCAGCTCCCGGACAGGCGGAAATCAGCCCCAGCATTTT CASSSRTGGNQPQHF
TRBJ2-3 . . TRBV4-1 TGCGCCAGCAGCCAGGAGACAGCTAGCACAGATACGCAGTATTTT CASSQETASTDTQYF
TRBJ2-3 . . TRBV24-1 TGTGCCACCAGTGACCCTACAGGGACAGATACGCAGTATTTT CATSDPTGTDTQYF
TRBJ2-3 few TRBD1 TRBV29-1 TGCAGCGTTGGGACAGGGGCACACACAGATACGCAGTATTTT CSVGTGAHTDTQYF
TRBJ1-1 . . TRBV27 TGTGCCAGCAGTTTAACGGGGGACGGCACTGAAGCTTTCTTT CASSLTGDGTEAFF